This T cell receptor beta chain was recovered during a study of identical twins. This clonotype came up many times. V lost 5 bases and J lost 2, with 8 bases in between. The CDR3 length is 13 residues. The germline V gene has CDR1 LNHNV and CDR2 YYDKDF (reference sequence). TCRdb independently ran MiXCR on the 5' RACE reads; one entry per CDR3 protein. The sample includes hundreds of thousands of distinct CDR3 sequences, around 6% seen only once; the top ten take approximately 2%. What was sequenced was naive T cells sorted from blood. The clonotype originates from a man aged 18 to 35 in good health. The genes are TRBV15 and TRBJ2-3; D gene uncertain. In nucleotides, the CDR3 is TGTGCCACCAGCGAGATTTTCACAGATACGCAGTATTTT. Translation: CATSEIFTDTQYF.